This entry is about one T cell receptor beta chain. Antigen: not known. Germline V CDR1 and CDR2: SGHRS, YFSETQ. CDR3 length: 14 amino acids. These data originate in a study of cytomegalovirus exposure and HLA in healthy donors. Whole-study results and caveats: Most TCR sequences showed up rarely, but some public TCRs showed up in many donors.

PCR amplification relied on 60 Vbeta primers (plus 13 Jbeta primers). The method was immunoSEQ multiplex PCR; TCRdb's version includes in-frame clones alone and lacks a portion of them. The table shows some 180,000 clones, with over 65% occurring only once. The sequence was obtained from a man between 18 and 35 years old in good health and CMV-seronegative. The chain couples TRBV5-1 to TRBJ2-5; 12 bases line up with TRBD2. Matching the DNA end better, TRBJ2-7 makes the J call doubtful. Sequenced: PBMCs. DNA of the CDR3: TGCGCCAGCAGCCCTAGCGGGAGGGCCTACGAGCAGTACTTC. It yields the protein CASSPSGRAYEQYF.